One and the same sample provided the 26 T cell receptor beta chains below, sequenced in a study of molecular identifiers for immune sequencing clone quantification. MiXCR, applied by TCRdb to the PCR reads, yields one record per CDR3 protein. The table lists about 640,000 distinct CDR3 sequences, around 20% of them singletons, with roughly 0.9% in the top ten. The material sequenced was naive CD8+ T cells from blood, with Jurkat cell RNA spiked in. Subset defined: FACS-sorted CD8+CD4-CCR7+CD45RA+ naive T cells. These receptors all stem from a human donor in good health. Some libraries in this study had Jurkat cell RNA spiked in.

This clonotype came up a few times. The V call is TRBV19, the J call TRBJ2-7; D ambiguous. CDR1 and CDR2 (germline): LNHDA, SQIVND (reference sequence). The germline V and J ends were trimmed by 3 bases and 3 bases, with 9 bases remaining between them. The CDR3 loop spans 13 amino acids. Written as DNA, the CDR3 is TGTGCCAGTAGTATTTACTATTTCTACGAGCAGTACTTC. It translates to CASSIYYFYEQYF.

This clonotype has more than one count but fewer than ten. Here the CDR3 reads CASSLIQGSYGNQPQHF. As DNA, the CDR3 is TGTGCCAGCAGTTTAATACAGGGGAGCTATGGCAATCAGCCCCAGCATTTT. The J gene is TRBJ1-5, the V gene TRBV28; 7 bases agree with TRBD1. This CDR3 is built from 17 residues. Germline CDR1 and CDR2: MDHEN and SYDVKM. V shed 2 bases and J 2 bases; nucleotides not matched to a gene: 9.

In its sample, this clonotype was seen many times. This chain joins TRBV27 and TRBJ2-3, with 10 bases matching TRBD2. The CDR3 covers 15 residues. V was clipped by 5 bases and J by 5 bases; unmatched bases: 7. CDR1 is MNHEY, CDR2 SMNVEV, per germline (reference sequence). The CDR3 loop is CASSPLAGVVDTQYF. Written as DNA, the CDR3 is TGTGCCAGCAGTCCTCTAGCGGGGGTTGTAGATACGCAGTATTTT.

This clonotype was found many times. This chain connects TRBV6-5 to TRBJ1-5; TRBD1 aligns across 10 bases. This CDR3 contains 16 residues. Trimming took 2 bases from V and 3 from J; bases not matched to a gene: 4. Looked up from germline, CDR1 is MNHEY and CDR2 is SVGAGI. CDR3 protein: CASSYLGTGVNQPQHF. The CDR3 DNA follows: TGTGCCAGCAGTTACCTAGGGACAGGGGTCAATCAGCCCCAGCATTTT.

The table lists this clonotype with a few counts. For the CDR3, the DNA is TGTGCCTCCCGACTAGCGGGGGGGTCAGATACGCAGTATTTT. It codes for CASRLAGGSDTQYF. The chain links TRBV27 to TRBJ2-3; 14 bases align to TRBD2. CDR1 is MNHEY, CDR2 SMNVEV, per germline (reference sequence). After removal of 11 bases from V and 4 bases from J, the junction contained 5 bases not matched to a gene. The CDR3 covers 14 residues.

A single count supports this clonotype. A much larger clone sits a single nucleotide away, making a read error possible. This rearrangement joins TRBV28 to TRBJ1-5; weak D call: TRBD1 (6 bases). Looked up from germline, CDR1 is MDHEN and CDR2 is SYDVKM. The CDR3 contains 17 residues. V lost 3 bases and J 6 bases, leaving 21 bases between the germline ends. CDR3 DNA sequence: TGTGCCAGCAGTTTTGTCGTGGGGGGCAGCTGGGGTCAGCCCCAGCATTTT. It yields the protein CASSFVVGGSWGQPQHF.

This clonotype has a handful of counts. A read error is possible here, since a much larger clone lies one base away. It is likely a read error, because the conserved phenylalanine at the end of the CDR3 is missing. This chain connects TRBV6-6 to TRBJ1-5, with 8 nucleotides matching TRBD1. The CDR3 runs 16 residues. Trimming took 6 bases from V and 8 from J; bases not matched to a gene: 15. Germline V gene sequence: CDR1 MNHNY, CDR2 SVGAGI (reference sequence). The CDR3 sequence: CASSNRPGTGQEPQHL. CDR3 DNA sequence: TGTGCCAGCAGCAACCGTCCCGGGACAGGCCAGGAGCCCCAGCATCTT.

Concerning this clonotype: One junction end does not reproduce the germline sequence, and a read error may be involved. CDR3 sequence (DNA): TGTGCCAGCGGCTTGCATAAATTCGCGGGGGATGAGCAGTTCTTC. Translating it yields CASGLHKFAGDEQFF. This sequence joins TRBV7-6 and TRBJ2-1, with 7 bases aligning to TRBD2. CDR1 is SGHVS and CDR2 is FNYEAQ in the germline V gene. The CDR3 totals 15 residues.

This clonotype was detected a few times. The V gene is TRBV28, the J gene TRBJ2-7; 10 nucleotides match TRBD1. CDR1 is MDHEN and CDR2 is SYDVKM in the germline V gene. The CDR3 extends over 19 amino acids. Losses at the gene ends were 2 bases for V and 4 bases for J; bases not matched to a gene: 17. In nucleotides, the CDR3 is TGTGCCAGCAGTTTACCCGGGACAGGGGAAATCACCGACGTATACGAGCAGTACTTC. It specifies CASSLPGTGEITDVYEQYF.

V is TRBV5-1 and J is TRBJ2-1, with D hard to call. The ends were cut back, 4 bases at V and 7 bases at J, with 6 bases in the middle. Per germline, CDR1 SGHRS and CDR2 YFSETQ. CDR3 size: 11 residues. The CDR3 spells CASSGSNEQFF. The CDR3 DNA sequence: TGCGCCAGCAGCGGGTCGAATGAGCAGTTCTTC.

Comment on this clonotype: Possible read error: a much larger clone is one base away. CDR3 region: CASGSRDGAYGYTF. The CDR3, as DNA: TGTGCCAGCGGGTCCAGAGACGGGGCATATGGCTACACCTTC. The V call is TRBV12-3 or TRBV12-4, the J call TRBJ1-2; D perhaps matches TRBD1 (5 bases). Trimming stripped 8 bases from V and 5 bases from J, with 18 bases between. The CDR3 covers 14 residues.

This clonotype showed up many times. The chain employs TRBV3-1 and TRBJ1-1; tentative D call: TRBD1 (6 bases). Trimming left V 4 bases short and J 3 bases short, with 24 bases between. The V gene's germline CDR1 is LGHDT and CDR2 YNNKEL (reference sequence). This CDR3 has 18 amino acids. The CDR3 nucleotides read TGTGCCAGCAGCCTAGTGCAAACAGGGACCCCGACGGACACTGAAGCTTTCTTT. Its translation is CASSLVQTGTPTDTEAFF.

This clonotype has only a few counts. This clone may be a read error of a much larger clone one base away. Because the CDR3's place on the DNA is in doubt, the DNA is left out and the CDR3 is given as listed by TCRdb. V and J are TRBV27 and TRBJ2-7; the table's TRBD2 call for D was not verified on the DNA. Germline V CDR1 and CDR2: MNHEY, SMNVEV (reference sequence). Including both end residues, the CDR3 is 15 amino acids long. CDR3 loop: CASSEWASGSIERYF.

Here the CDR3 DNA reads TGTGCCAGCAGCTTGTCCGTGGGGGGGCCGACAGATACGCAGTATTTT. The encoded protein is CASSLSVGGPTDTQYF. The genes are TRBV5-6 and TRBJ2-3, with a weak D call TRBD2 (7 bases). Between the trimmed V and J ends, which lost 1 base and 3 bases, there was a span of 15 bases. There are 16 residues in the CDR3. CDR1 and CDR2 (germline): SGHDT, YYEEEE.

The sample holds many counts of this clonotype. The V and J genes are TRBV4-3 and TRBJ1-1, with D unclear. Germline CDR1 is LGHNA and CDR2 is YSLEER. The CDR3 has 16 amino acids. V lost 0 bases and J lost 3, with 14 bases in between. CDR3 loop: CASSQDSAGMYTEAFF. The CDR3 bases are TGCGCCAGCAGCCAAGATTCCGCGGGGATGTACACTGAAGCTTTCTTT.

In its sample, this clonotype was seen many times. V gene TRBV5-4 combines with J gene TRBJ2-1; no clear D gene. The germline CDR1 and CDR2 sequences are SGHNT and YYREEE (reference sequence). CDR3 length: 11 residues. Trimming shortened V by 5 bases and J by 10 bases, and 10 bases separated the two germline ends. CDR3 region: CASRFGEEQFF. CDR3 sequence (DNA): TGTGCCAGCAGGTTTGGAGAGGAGCAGTTCTTC.

As to this clonotype: This may stem from a read error, because a much larger clone lies one nucleotide away. V is TRBV12-3 or TRBV12-4 and J is TRBJ2-3; D tentatively fits TRBD1 or TRBD2 (5 bases each). Between the trimmed V and J ends, which lost 3 bases and 4 bases, there was a span of 11 bases. The CDR3 covers 14 residues. For the CDR3, the DNA is TGTGCCAGCAGTTTTGCCGGGACCGCAGATACGCAGTATTTT. This sequence encodes CASSFAGTADTQYF.

This clonotype was picked up many times. The V and J genes are TRBV20-1 and TRBJ1-5, with 7 bases matching TRBD1. The CDR3 length is 13 residues. The V segment lost 3 bases and the J segment 5 bases; nucleotides outside the gene matches: 4. CDR1 is DFQATT, CDR2 SNEGSKA, per germline (reference sequence). The CDR3 region is CSARTGSDQPQHF. The CDR3 nucleotides read TGCAGTGCTAGGACAGGGTCGGATCAGCCCCAGCATTTT.

V gene TRBV9 combines with J gene TRBJ2-1; no clear D gene. The germline CDR1 and CDR2 sequences are SGDLS and YYNGEE. The CDR3 sequence is 15 residues long. With 0 bases removed from V and 6 bases from J, the gap between germline ends came to 13 bases. The CDR3 loop is CASSVEVGRSNEQFF. Written as DNA, the CDR3 is TGTGCCAGCAGCGTAGAGGTAGGGCGAAGCAATGAGCAGTTCTTC. The full variable domain, its missing parts supplied by reference TRBV9 and TRBJ2-1, is DSGVTQTPKHLITATGQRVTLRCSPRSGDLSVYWYQQSLDQGLQFLIQYYNGEERAKGNILERFSAQQFPDLHSELNLSSLELGDSALYFCASSVEVGRSNEQFFGPGTRLTVL.

As to this clonotype: Germline is not matched at one junction end, which may reflect a read error. This rearrangement joins TRBV6-1 to TRBJ1-6, with D possibly TRBD1 on 6 matching bases. There are 19 residues in the CDR3. Germline CDR1 and CDR2: MNHNS and SASEGT. CDR3 loop: CASGEEGGSLSSYNSPLHF. As DNA, the CDR3 is TGTGCCAGCGGTGAAGAAGGGGGTAGCCTGAGCTCCTATAATTCACCCCTCCACTTT.

J is TRBJ2-7 and V is TRBV15; D is undetermined. This CDR3 contains 14 residues. Trimming pared 0 bases from V and 0 bases from J, leaving 6 bases between. The germline CDR1 and CDR2 sequences are LNHNV and YYDKDF (reference sequence). The CDR3: CATSRDVVSYEQYF. The DNA for the CDR3 is TGTGCCACCAGCAGAGATGTGGTCTCCTACGAGCAGTACTTC.

The table lists this clonotype with a count of one. Possible read error: a much larger clone is one base away. This chain links TRBV27 with TRBJ2-7; TRBD2 is a possible D gene (6 bases). Germline V CDR1 and CDR2: MNHEY, SMNVEV (reference sequence). The CDR3 totals 13 residues. The CDR3 DNA follows: TGTGTCAGCAGTTCCGGACTACAATACGAGCAGTACTTC. Protein product: CVSSSGLQYEQYF.

This clonotype appeared many times. The chain recombines TRBV5-5 with TRBJ2-7; TRBD2 matches 7 bases. Germline V gene data show CDR1 as SGHKS and CDR2 as YYEKEE (reference sequence). This CDR3 contains 15 residues. J was trimmed by 4 bases and V by 0 bases; bases with no gene match: 7. CDR3 sequence (DNA): TGTGCCAGCAGCTTGGCCTGGGAGGGCTTGTACGAGCAGTACTTC. Its translation: CASSLAWEGLYEQYF.

The CDR3 DNA reads as TGTGCCAGTAGTCGTGGACAGGCTGAAGCTTTCTTT. It codes for CASSRGQAEAFF. V and J are TRBV19 and TRBJ1-1; 7 nucleotides align to TRBD1. The length of the CDR3 is 12 residues. V gave up 5 bases and J gave up 6 bases; unmatched junction bases: 3. Germline V gene lookup returns CDR1 LNHDA and CDR2 SQIVND (reference sequence). Looking up the rest from reference TRBV19 and TRBJ1-1 gives the full variable domain: DGGITQSPKYLFRKEGQNVTLSCEQNLNHDAMYWYRQDPGQGLRLIYYSQIVNDFQKGDIAEGYSVSREKKESFPLTVTSAQKNPTAFYLCASSRGQAEAFFGQGTRLTVV.

Comments on this clonotype: A much larger clone lies a single base off, so this may be a read error. The chain combines TRBV6-6 with TRBJ2-7; the D is unclear. CDR3 size: 13 residues. V gave up 2 bases and J gave up 3 bases, with 8 bases separating them. The germline CDR1 and CDR2 sequences are MNHNY and SVGAGI (reference sequence). CDR3: CASSYGLLYEQYF. The CDR3 DNA reads TGTGCCAGCAGTTACGGGCTCCTCTACGAGCAGTACTTC.

A word on this clonotype: A read error may explain this, as a much larger clone is one base away. The V gene is TRBV6-5, the J gene TRBJ2-7, with D perhaps TRBD1 (6 bases). This CDR3 is built from 12 residues. CDR1 MNHEY and CDR2 SVGAGI come from the germline V gene. As DNA, the CDR3 is TGTGCCAGCAGTTACTCGGGGGCCCGCTGGCACTTC. Amino acids: CASSYSGARWHF.